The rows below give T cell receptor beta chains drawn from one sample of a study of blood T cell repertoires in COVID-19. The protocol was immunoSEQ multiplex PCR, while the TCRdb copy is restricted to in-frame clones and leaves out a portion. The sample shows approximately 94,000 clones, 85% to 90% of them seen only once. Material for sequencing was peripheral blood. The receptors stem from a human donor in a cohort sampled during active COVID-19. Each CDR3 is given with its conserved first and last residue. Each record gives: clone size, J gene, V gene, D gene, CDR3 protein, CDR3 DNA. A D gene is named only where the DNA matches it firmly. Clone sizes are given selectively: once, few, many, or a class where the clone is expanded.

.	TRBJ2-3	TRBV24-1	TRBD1	CATSDSRTGAQYF	TGTGCCACCAGTGATTCCCGGACAGGGGCGCAGTATTTT
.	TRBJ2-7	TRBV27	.	CASSFLGQNPYEQYF	TGTGCCAGCAGTTTTTTGGGCCAAAATCCCTACGAGCAGTACTTC
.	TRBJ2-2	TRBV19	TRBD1	CASSRGQGNTGELFF	TGTGCCAGTAGTAGGGGACAGGGGAACACCGGGGAGCTGTTTTTT
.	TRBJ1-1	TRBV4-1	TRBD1	CASSQPRTGHEAFF	TGCGCCAGCAGCCAACCTAGGACAGGACATGAAGCTTTCTTT
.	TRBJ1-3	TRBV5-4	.	CASSLAGSGNTIYF	TGTGCCAGCAGCTTGGCGGGTTCTGGAAACACCATATATTTT
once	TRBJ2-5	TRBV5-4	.	CASSRDQETQYF	TGTGCCAGCAGCCGCGACCAAGAGACCCAGTACTTC
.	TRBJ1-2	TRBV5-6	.	CASSTLGANYGYTF	TGTGCCAGCAGTACCCTTGGGGCCAACTATGGCTACACCTTC
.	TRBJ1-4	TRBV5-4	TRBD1	CASSPGTGREKLFF	TGTGCCAGCAGCCCCGGGACAGGGCGTGAAAAACTGTTTTTT
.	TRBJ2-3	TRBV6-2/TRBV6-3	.	CASSAWGVPADTQYF	TGTGCCAGCAGCGCTTGGGGGGTACCGGCAGATACGCAGTATTTT
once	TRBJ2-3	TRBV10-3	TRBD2	CAISERGGTDTQYF	TGTGCCATCAGTGAGCGGGGGGGGACAGATACGCAGTATTTT
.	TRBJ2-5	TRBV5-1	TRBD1	CASSLGTVQETQYF	TGCGCCAGCAGCCTAGGGACAGTCCAAGAGACCCAGTACTTC
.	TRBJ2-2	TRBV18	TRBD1	CASTPDRGLTGELFF	TGTGCCAGCACCCCGGACAGGGGGCTCACCGGGGAGCTGTTTTTT
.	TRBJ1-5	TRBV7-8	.	CASSLAQTEANQPQHF	TGTGCCAGCAGCTTAGCCCAGACAGAAGCCAATCAGCCCCAGCATTTT
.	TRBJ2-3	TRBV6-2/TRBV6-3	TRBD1	CASRPGDSYFTDTQYF	TGTGCCAGCAGGCCTGGGGACAGCTACTTCACAGATACGCAGTATTTT
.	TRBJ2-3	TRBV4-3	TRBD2	CASSQGLAGATDTQYF	TGCGCCAGCAGCCAAGGACTAGCGGGGGCCACAGATACGCAGTATTTT
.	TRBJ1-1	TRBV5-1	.	CASSSFGLDTEAFF	TGCGCCAGCAGCTCTTTCGGGTTAGACACTGAAGCTTTCTTT
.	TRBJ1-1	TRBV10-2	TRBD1	CASSESYRGGAFF	TGCGCCAGCAGTGAGTCCTACAGGGGGGGAGCTTTCTTT
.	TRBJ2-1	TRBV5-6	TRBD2	CASDEGLAGWNEQFF	TGTGCCAGCGACGAAGGACTAGCGGGATGGAATGAGCAGTTCTTC
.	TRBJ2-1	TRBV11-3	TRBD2	CASSQLGLAGDNEQFF	TGTGCCAGCAGCCAGCTAGGGCTAGCGGGAGACAATGAGCAGTTCTTC
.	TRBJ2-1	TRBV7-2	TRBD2	CASSLVGGGPQDEQFF	TGTGCCAGCAGCTTAGTGGGCGGGGGTCCCCAGGATGAGCAGTTCTTC
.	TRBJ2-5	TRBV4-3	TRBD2	CASSQGLAGAGSWETQYF	TGCGCCAGCAGCCAGGGACTAGCGGGAGCGGGTTCGTGGGAGACCCAGTACTTC
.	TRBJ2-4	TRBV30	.	CAWSEENIQYF	TGTGCCTGGAGCGAGGAGAACATTCAGTACTTC
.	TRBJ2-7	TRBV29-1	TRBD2	CSVGGGRVSLYEQYF	TGCAGCGTCGGGGGGGGACGGGTCTCATTGTACGAGCAGTACTTC
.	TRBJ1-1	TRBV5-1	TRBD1	CASTETGLTEAFF	TGCGCCAGCACCGAGACAGGGTTGACTGAAGCTTTCTTT
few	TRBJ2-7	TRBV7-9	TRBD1	CASSHRDRSPYEQYF	TGTGCCAGCAGCCACCGGGACAGGTCTCCCTACGAGCAGTACTTC
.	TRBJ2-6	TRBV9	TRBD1	CASSTREVTGGGAGANVLTF	TGTGCCAGCAGCACCCGAGAAGTGACAGGGGGCGGCGCTGGGGCCAACGTCCTGACTTTC
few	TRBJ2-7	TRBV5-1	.	CASSLDNSYEQYF	TGCGCCAGCAGCTTGGACAACTCCTACGAGCAGTACTTC
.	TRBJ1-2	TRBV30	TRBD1	CAWSVAGGGRGYTF	TGTGCCTGGAGTGTAGCAGGGGGCGGTCGAGGCTACACCTTC
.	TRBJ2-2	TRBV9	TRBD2	CASSVATGLGSTGELFF	TGTGCCAGCAGCGTGGCGACGGGACTAGGAAGTACCGGGGAGCTGTTTTTT
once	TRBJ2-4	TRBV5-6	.	CASSSTGVQNIQYF	TGTGCCAGCAGCTCGACAGGTGTCCAAAACATTCAGTACTTC
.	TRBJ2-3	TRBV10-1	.	CASSEYGQIQAQYF	TGCGCCAGCAGTGAGTATGGACAAATTCAGGCGCAGTATTTT
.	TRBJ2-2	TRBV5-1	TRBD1	CASSLQGANTGELFF	TGCGCCAGCAGCTTGCAGGGGGCGAACACCGGGGAGCTGTTTTTT
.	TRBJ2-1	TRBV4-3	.	CASSQDWDIYEQFF	TGCGCCAGCAGCCAAGATTGGGACATATACGAGCAGTTCTTC
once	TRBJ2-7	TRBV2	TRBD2	CASTRGAGGPKYYEQYF	TGTGCCAGCACGCGGGGAGCGGGAGGGCCGAAATACTACGAGCAGTACTTC
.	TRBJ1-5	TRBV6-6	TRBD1	CASSQDRANQPQHF	TGTGCCAGCAGCCAAGACAGGGCTAATCAGCCCCAGCATTTT
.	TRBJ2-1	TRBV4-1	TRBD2	CASSQDRLAGPWNEQFF	TGCGCCAGCAGCCAAGATCGCCTAGCGGGTCCCTGGAATGAGCAGTTCTTC
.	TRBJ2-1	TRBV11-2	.	CASSFLYNEQFF	TGTGCCAGCAGCTTCCTTTACAATGAGCAGTTCTTC
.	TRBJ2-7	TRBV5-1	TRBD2	CASSPTSGGSYEQYF	TGCGCCAGCAGTCCCACTAGCGGGGGCTCCTACGAGCAGTACTTC
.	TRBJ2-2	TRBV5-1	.	CASSFGRDTGELFF	TGCGCCAGCAGCTTCGGTCGGGACACCGGGGAGCTGTTTTTT
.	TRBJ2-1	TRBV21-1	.	CASSTRRGLAADNEQFF	TGTGCCAGCAGCACGAGGCGGGGACTAGCGGCTGACAATGAGCAGTTCTTC
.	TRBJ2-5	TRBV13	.	CASSLGRGIQETQYF	TGTGCCAGCAGCTTAGGTCGGGGAATTCAAGAGACCCAGTACTTC
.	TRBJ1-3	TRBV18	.	CASSQRQSSGNTIYF	TGTGCCAGCTCACAACGACAGAGCTCTGGAAACACCATATATTTT
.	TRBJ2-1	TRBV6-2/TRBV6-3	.	CASSPQRSPNEQFF	TGTGCCAGCAGTCCGCAGCGATCACCCAATGAGCAGTTCTTC
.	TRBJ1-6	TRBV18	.	CASSQNSNSPLHF	TGTGCCAGCTCACAGAACAGTAATTCACCCCTCCACTTT
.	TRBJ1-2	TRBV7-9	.	CASSQDSLYGYTF	TGTGCCAGCAGCCAAGACAGCCTCTATGGCTACACCTTC
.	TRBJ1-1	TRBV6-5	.	CASSSPRRNTEAFF	TGTGCCAGCAGCTCCCCCCGGAGGAACACTGAAGCTTTCTTT
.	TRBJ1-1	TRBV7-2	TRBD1	CASSGDPGTVGKGSTEAFF	TGTGCCAGCAGCGGCGACCCCGGGACAGTCGGGAAAGGGAGCACTGAAGCTTTCTTT
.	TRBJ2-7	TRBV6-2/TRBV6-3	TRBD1	CASSYELGTGSDEQYF	TGTGCCAGCAGTTACGAGCTCGGGACAGGGAGCGACGAGCAGTACTTC
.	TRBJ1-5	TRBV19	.	CASLGALRNQPQHF	TGTGCCAGTTTAGGGGCGCTTCGCAATCAGCCCCAGCATTTT
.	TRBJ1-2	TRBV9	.	CASSPQAGYGYTF	TGTGCCAGCAGCCCCCAGGCAGGCTATGGCTACACCTTC
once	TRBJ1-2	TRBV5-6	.	CASSLAPPYGYTF	TGTGCCAGCAGCTTGGCCCCTCCGTATGGCTACACCTTC
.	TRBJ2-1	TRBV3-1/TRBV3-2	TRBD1	CASSQAGGEVYNEQFF	TGTGCCAGCAGCCAAGCAGGGGGTGAAGTTTACAATGAGCAGTTCTTC